The source of this T cell receptor beta chain is a study of technical replicates of blood from several donors. V dropped 3 bases and J dropped 6; count of bases not matched to a gene: 7. Germline loops: CDR1 SNHLY, CDR2 FYNNEI. The CDR3 covers 17 residues. Libraries were prepared by immunoSEQ multiplex PCR; TCRdb keeps only in-frame clonotypes and omits some of them. The sample holds about 61,000 clones, roughly 97% seen once. This TCR came from a human donor in good health. V gene TRBV2 combines with J gene TRBJ2-1; 14 bases fit TRBD2. The sequencing sample was made of T cells isolated from PBMCs. The CDR3 region has the DNA TGTGCCAGCAGTGACCCCCAGACTAGCGGGGGGGCCAATGAGCAGTTCTTC. This translates into CASSDPQTSGGANEQFF.